This TCR beta chain was recovered during a study of blood T cell repertoires in COVID-19. On the study more broadly: Samples representing acute and convalescent COVID-19 were sourced from the United States, Italy and Spain. T cells, B-cell-depleted T cells, or PBMCs supplied cDNA or gDNA.

Original analysis: Amplification from reference gene primers served as the basis for estimated nucleated cell counts. The assay was immunoSEQ multiplex PCR, and TCRdb's table has in-frame clones only and misses some. That table gives V, J and clone size, and the DNA gave D and trimming. The repertoire holds approximately 100,000 clones, with 90% to 95% as singletons. Trimming cost V 6 bases and J 10 bases, with 18 bases left between them. Looked up from germline, CDR1 is MNHEY and CDR2 is SVGAGI. The CDR3 covers 13 residues. The origin of this receptor is a human donor in a cohort sampled during active COVID-19. The V gene is TRBV6-5, the J gene TRBJ1-1, with D maybe TRBD1 (6 bases). Sequencing was carried out using peripheral blood. The CDR3 loop is CASSPKQGGGAFF. The CDR3, as DNA: TGTGCCAGCAGCCCGAAACAGGGAGGGGGAGCTTTCTTT.